The clone carrying this T cell receptor beta chain was seen a single time. CDR3 length: 15 residues. This entry is derived from a study of blood T cell repertoires in COVID-19. Per the original methods: Amplifying reference gene primers gave estimates of nucleated cell counts. Libraries were prepared by immunoSEQ multiplex PCR; TCRdb keeps only in-frame clonotypes and omits some of them. V and J calls and clone size are copied from that table; D and trimming were computed from the DNA. The sample has about 300,000 clones, about nine tenths seen once. This sequence originates from a man aged 25 to 40 who had recovered from COVID-19. The source material was PBMCs or T cells enriched from blood (not recorded which). The V gene is TRBV21-1, the J gene TRBJ2-1; the table's D gene call, TRBD1, was not cross checked with the DNA. TRBV21-1 is a known pseudogene. The CDR3 DNA follows: TGTGCCAGCAGCAAGTCCAGTGGCCACAGGGGACGGCAGTTCTTC. This codes for CASSKSSGHRGRQFF.